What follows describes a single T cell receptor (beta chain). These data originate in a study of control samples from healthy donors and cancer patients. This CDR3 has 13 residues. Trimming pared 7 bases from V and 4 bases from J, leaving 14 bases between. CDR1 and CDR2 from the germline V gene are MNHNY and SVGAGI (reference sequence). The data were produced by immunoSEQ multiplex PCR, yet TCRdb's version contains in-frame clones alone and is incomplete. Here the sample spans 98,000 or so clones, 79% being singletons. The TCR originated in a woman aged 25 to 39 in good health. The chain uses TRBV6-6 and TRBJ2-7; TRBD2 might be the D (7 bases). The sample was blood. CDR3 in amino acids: CASKGGDPYEQYF. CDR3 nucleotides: TGTGCCAGCAAGGGGGGGGACCCTTACGAGCAGTACTTC.